This TCR beta chain came from a study of CD8+CD57+ T cells in acquired aplastic anemia. According to the study, genomic DNA was the template for TCR beta VDJ and CDR3 profiling. Via MiXCR, TCRdb re-called the reads, giving one row per CDR3 protein. The sample includes under 250,000 distinct CDR3 sequences, roughly 35% seen only once; the top ten take about 1.1%. From germline, CDR1 is SGHRS and CDR2 YFSETQ. Trimming cost V 4 bases and J 5 bases; bases outside gene matches: 5. This CDR3 has 15 amino acids. V usage is TRBV5-1 and J usage is TRBJ2-1, with 11 bases matching TRBD2. The source is a human donor in good health, serving as a control. Source material: sorted CD4+, CD8+, or CD8+CD57+ T cells (not recorded which) from PBMCs. The CDR3 DNA reads TGCGCCAGCAGCATTAGCGGGGGGGCCCACAATGAGCAGTTCTTC. This sequence encodes CASSISGGAHNEQFF. The variable domain in full, completed from reference TRBV5-1 and TRBJ2-1, reads KAGVTQTPRYLIKTRGQQVTLSCSPISGHRSVSWYQQTPGQGLQFLFEYFSETQRNKGNFPGRFSGRQFSNSRSEMNVSTLELGDSALYLCASSISGGAHNEQFFGPGTRLTVL.